What follows are 21 T cell receptor beta chains derived from one specimen sequenced in a study of control samples from healthy donors and cancer patients. The repertoire was sequenced with immunoSEQ multiplex PCR; TCRdb's copy has only in-frame clones and lacks some. The sample has 150,000 or so clones, approximately 93% seen once. Input material: blood. These receptors were taken from a man aged 18 to 29 in good health.

V is TRBV19 and J is TRBJ1-1; D may be TRBD1 (6 bases). The CDR3 length is 11 residues. Looked up from germline, CDR1 is LNHDA and CDR2 is SQIVND (reference sequence). Trimming removed 10 bases at V and 11 bases at J, with 17 bases between. CDR3 sequence reads: CATLQATGAFF. The CDR3 nucleotides read TGTGCCACCCTTCAGGCCACAGGGGCTTTCTTT.

V and J are TRBV28 and TRBJ2-7; D gene unclear. The CDR3 length is 12 residues. V shed 5 bases and J shed 2 bases, with 7 bases lying between them. Germline CDR1 reads MDHEN; CDR2 reads SYDVKM. The chain's CDR3 is CASSAKAYEQYF. The CDR3 nucleotides are TGTGCCAGCAGTGCGAAAGCCTACGAGCAGTACTTC.

The chain is built from TRBV7-8 and TRBJ2-1, with D possibly TRBD2 on 5 matching bases. V lost 5 bases and J lost 0, with 17 bases in between. The CDR3 contains 17 residues. Germline V gene lookup returns CDR1 SGHVS and CDR2 FQNEAQ. The CDR3: CASSLLNMAGSYNEQFF. CDR3 DNA: TGTGCCAGCAGCCTCCTAAATATGGCGGGCTCCTACAATGAGCAGTTCTTC.

The rearrangement uses TRBV5-8 and TRBJ2-7, with 8 bases lining up with TRBD2. The CDR3 runs 14 residues. J was trimmed by 5 bases and V by 4 bases; bases with no gene match: 8. CDR1 and CDR2 from the germline V gene are SGHTS and YDEGEE. The CDR3: CASSPGGAVDEQYF. DNA of the CDR3: TGTGCCAGCAGCCCGGGGGGGGCAGTGGACGAGCAGTACTTC.

The CDR3 DNA reads TGTGCCAGCAGTGTTGGGGGATTCAATCAGCCCCAGCATTTT. Its translation is CASSVGGFNQPQHF. The V gene is TRBV2, the J gene TRBJ1-5; a possible D gene is TRBD1 (5 bases). Germline lookup yields CDR1 SNHLY and CDR2 FYNNEI. CDR3 size: 14 residues. V lost 4 bases and J lost 3, with 10 bases in between.

The chain links TRBV2 to TRBJ1-1; no firm D call. V lost 4 bases and J lost 0, with 6 bases in between. Germline lookup yields CDR1 SNHLY and CDR2 FYNNEI. The CDR3 is 13 amino acids. CDR3 nucleotide sequence: TGTGCCAGCAGTGGCCGGATGAACACTGAAGCTTTCTTT. Translating gives CASSGRMNTEAFF. Full variable domain (remainder filled in from reference TRBV2 and TRBJ1-1): EPEVTQTPSHQVTQMGQEVILRCVPISNHLYFYWYRQILGQKVEFLVSFYNNEISEKSEIFDDQFSVERPDGSNFTLKIRSTKLEDSAMYFCASSGRMNTEAFFGQGTRLTVV.

The chain carries TRBV12-3 or TRBV12-4 and TRBJ1-6; D ambiguous. Trimming pared 6 bases from V and 7 bases from J, leaving 10 bases between. CDR3 length equals 13 residues. Here the CDR3 reads CASSRGGNSPLHF. Here the CDR3 DNA reads TGTGCCAGCAGCCGGGGAGGCAATTCACCCCTCCACTTT.

V usage is TRBV3-1 (or the pseudogene TRBV3-2) and J usage is TRBJ2-1, with TRBD1 as a possible D gene (6 bases). Trimming stripped 4 bases from V and 6 bases from J, with 16 bases between. The CDR3 is 15 residues long. Germline CDR1 is LGHDT and CDR2 is YNNKEL (reference sequence). This CDR3 reads CASSPRTVDSNEQFF. The CDR3 DNA sequence: TGTGCCAGCAGCCCCAGGACAGTTGATAGCAATGAGCAGTTCTTC.

The chain links TRBV6-5 to TRBJ1-2; 7 bases are a match to TRBD1. This CDR3 comprises 14 residues. Germline trimming cut 6 bases from V and 4 bases from J; bases unmatched to any gene: 8. The V gene's germline CDR1 is MNHEY and CDR2 SVGAGI. This CDR3 reads CASRKTGFAYGYTF. CDR3 nucleotide sequence: TGTGCCAGCAGGAAGACAGGGTTTGCCTATGGCTACACCTTC.

CDR3 in amino acids: CASGRQGAGGYTF. CDR3 coding DNA: TGTGCCAGCGGCAGGCAGGGGGCGGGTGGCTACACCTTC. The V and J genes are TRBV2 and TRBJ1-2, with 8 positions matching TRBD1. Germline V gene lookup returns CDR1 SNHLY and CDR2 FYNNEI. Unmatched junction bases numbered 9, after V lost 8 bases and J lost 7 bases. The length of the CDR3 is 13 residues.

A single count supports this clone. V and J are TRBV7-2 and TRBJ2-2, with no clear D. Germline loops: CDR1 SGHTA, CDR2 FQGNSA. The CDR3 consists of 16 residues. V dropped 1 base and J dropped 3 bases, with 12 bases sitting between them. The CDR3 protein is CASSLVWLLDTGELFF. CDR3 in DNA: TGTGCCAGCAGCTTAGTGTGGCTTCTGGACACCGGGGAGCTGTTTTTT.

This chain connects TRBV15 to TRBJ2-2; D perhaps matches TRBD1 (6 bases). V was clipped by 0 bases and J by 0 bases, with 8 bases between them. Germline lookup yields CDR1 LNHNV and CDR2 YYDKDF (reference sequence). This CDR3 has 16 amino acids. The DNA for the CDR3 is TGTGCCACCAGCAGAGATAGGACAGCGAACACCGGGGAGCTGTTTTTT. It translates to CATSRDRTANTGELFF.

The V call is TRBV7-6, the J call TRBJ1-2; TRBD1 is a possible D gene (6 bases). The CDR3 spans 15 residues. The V gene lost 5 bases and the J gene lost 1 base, with 14 bases spanning the gap. CDR1 and CDR2 (germline): SGHVS, FNYEAQ. In DNA, the CDR3 is TGTGCCAGCAGCAGGGGGACACGGGATAACTATGGCTACACCTTC. Amino acid sequence: CASSRGTRDNYGYTF. The full variable domain, with the rest looked up from reference TRBV7-6 and TRBJ1-2, is GAGVSQSPRYKVTKRGQDVALRCDPISGHVSLYWYRQALGQGPEFLTYFNYEAQQDKSGLPNDRFSAERPEGSISTLTIQRTEQRDSAMYRCASSRGTRDNYGYTFGSGTRLTVV.

This chain connects TRBV19 to TRBJ1-2; weak D call: TRBD1 (5 bases). The CDR3 is made up of 14 amino acids. CDR1 is LNHDA, CDR2 SQIVND, per germline (reference sequence). V gave up 7 bases and J gave up 6 bases, with 18 bases separating them. CDR3 sequence: CASKAQGSLDGYTF. The DNA of the CDR3 is TGTGCCAGTAAGGCCCAGGGATCTTTGGATGGCTACACCTTC.

This chain uses TRBV2 with TRBJ1-1; D call uncertain. CDR1 is SNHLY and CDR2 is FYNNEI in the germline V gene. V gave up 6 bases and J gave up 1 base, with 6 bases separating them. This CDR3 comprises 12 residues. CDR3 DNA sequence: TGTGCCAGCAGGGTTGAGAACACTGAAGCTTTCTTT. As protein: CASRVENTEAFF.

V usage is TRBV9 and J usage is TRBJ1-2; D remains ambiguous. Looked up from germline, CDR1 is SGDLS and CDR2 is YYNGEE. V was trimmed by 6 bases and J by 8 bases, leaving 17 bases between them. CDR3 length equals 13 residues. The CDR3 loop reads CASTEALGRGYTF. CDR3 DNA sequence: TGTGCCAGCACCGAGGCGCTAGGTCGGGGCTACACCTTC.

V gene TRBV19 combines with J gene TRBJ2-3; D gene uncertain. From germline, CDR1 is LNHDA and CDR2 SQIVND (reference sequence). V lost 6 bases and J lost 2, with 9 bases in between. This CDR3 region has 13 residues. In DNA, the CDR3 is TGTGCCAGTAGCAGAGTACTCACAGATACGCAGTATTTT. Translated: CASSRVLTDTQYF. Variable domain in full (rest from reference TRBV19 and TRBJ2-3): DGGITQSPKYLFRKEGQNVTLSCEQNLNHDAMYWYRQDPGQGLRLIYYSQIVNDFQKGDIAEGYSVSREKKESFPLTVTSAQKNPTAFYLCASSRVLTDTQYFGPGTRLTVL.

The count of this clone is one. The genes are TRBV27 and TRBJ1-5, with D maybe TRBD1 (6 bases). V lost 4 bases and J 4 bases, leaving 11 bases between the germline ends. The germline V gene encodes CDR1 MNHEY and CDR2 SMNVEV (reference sequence). This CDR3 region has 14 residues. The CDR3, as DNA: TGTGCCAGCAGTTACAGGGATGGTAATCAGCCCCAGCATTTT. It is translated as CASSYRDGNQPQHF.

This rearrangement joins TRBV27 to TRBJ2-3; 10 nucleotides align to TRBD2. V was pared by 5 bases and J by 0 bases, with 5 bases of the junction left unmatched. The length of the CDR3 is 16 residues. Germline CDR1 reads MNHEY; CDR2 reads SMNVEV (reference sequence). Here the CDR3 DNA reads TGTGCCAGCAGTGTAAATAGCGGGAGGAGCACAGATACGCAGTATTTT. Its protein is CASSVNSGRSTDTQYF.

The V and J genes are TRBV5-6 and TRBJ2-7; the D call may be TRBD1 or TRBD2 (5 bases each). Germline V gene sequence: CDR1 SGHDT, CDR2 YYEEEE. Trimming pared 4 bases from V and 4 bases from J, leaving 15 bases between. The CDR3 length is 14 residues. This CDR3 reads CASSRGRPFYEQYF. The CDR3 DNA sequence: TGTGCCAGCAGCCGGGGACGGCCTTTTTACGAGCAGTACTTC.

This chain uses TRBV10-1 with TRBJ2-6, with D possibly TRBD1 on 6 matching bases. Trimming stripped 4 bases from V and 2 bases from J, with 9 bases between. The CDR3 is made up of 15 amino acids. Germline loops: CDR1 WNHNN, CDR2 SYGVQD (reference sequence). The CDR3 spells CASSANRAGANVLTF. The CDR3 DNA is TGCGCCAGCAGTGCAAACAGGGCTGGGGCCAACGTCCTGACTTTC.